The 5 T cell receptor beta chains given below trace back to one sample, sequenced in a study of shared clonotypes between healthy human individuals. Measured with immunoSEQ multiplex PCR; TCRdb has only the in-frame clones, and not every one. The sample has about 120,000 clones; 55% to 70% are singletons. Input material: memory CD8+ T cells sorted from blood. Subset: CD45RO+ cells pooled with CCR7-negative TemRA cells. Receptors were obtained from a woman aged 30 to 39 in good health.

This clone has ten or more counts. The chain is built from TRBV6-1 and TRBJ2-7; 10 bases align to TRBD1. The CDR3 is 15 residues long. Germline loops: CDR1 MNHNS, CDR2 SASEGT. J lost 2 bases, V lost 4 bases, and 5 bases had no gene match. CDR3 sequence reads: CASSGDRGAPYEQYF. In nucleotides, the CDR3 is TGTGCCAGCAGTGGGGACAGGGGAGCCCCCTACGAGCAGTACTTC.

CDR3 DNA: TGTGCCAGCAGCGAAGGGGCTCCTGAAGCTTTCTTT. It specifies CASSEGAPEAFF. The chain combines TRBV9 with TRBJ1-1; D is possibly TRBD1 (5 bases). Trimming removed 3 bases at V and 6 bases at J, with 9 bases between. CDR3 length: 12 amino acids. Looked up from germline, CDR1 is SGDLS and CDR2 is YYNGEE.

This chain uses TRBV28 with TRBJ2-3; 10 bases align to TRBD2. Looked up from germline, CDR1 is MDHEN and CDR2 is SYDVKM. The CDR3 covers 19 residues. Trimming removed 4 bases from V and 2 bases from J; junction bases left unmatched: 15. CDR3 residues: CASSSMTSGWGEVTDTQYF. In DNA form, the CDR3 reads TGTGCCAGCAGTTCGATGACTAGCGGGTGGGGAGAAGTCACAGATACGCAGTATTTT.

J is TRBJ2-1 and V is TRBV2; possible D gene TRBD2, 5 bases. The V end was cut by 6 bases, the J end by 7 bases, with 10 bases between. CDR3 length: 12 amino acids. CDR1 is SNHLY and CDR2 is FYNNEI in the germline V gene. DNA of the CDR3: TGTGCCAGCAGCGATGGACTGAATGAGCAGTTCTTC. Translating gives CASSDGLNEQFF.

This rearrangement joins TRBV7-8 to TRBJ2-7; TRBD1 matches 7 bases. V lost 6 bases to trimming and J lost 7 bases; unmatched junction nucleotides: 12. Germline values: CDR1 SGHVS, CDR2 FQNEAQ. This CDR3 comprises 14 residues. CDR3 nucleotide sequence: TGTGCCAGCAGACCCCCTGACAGGGTTTGGGAGCAGTACTTC. Amino acids: CASRPPDRVWEQYF.